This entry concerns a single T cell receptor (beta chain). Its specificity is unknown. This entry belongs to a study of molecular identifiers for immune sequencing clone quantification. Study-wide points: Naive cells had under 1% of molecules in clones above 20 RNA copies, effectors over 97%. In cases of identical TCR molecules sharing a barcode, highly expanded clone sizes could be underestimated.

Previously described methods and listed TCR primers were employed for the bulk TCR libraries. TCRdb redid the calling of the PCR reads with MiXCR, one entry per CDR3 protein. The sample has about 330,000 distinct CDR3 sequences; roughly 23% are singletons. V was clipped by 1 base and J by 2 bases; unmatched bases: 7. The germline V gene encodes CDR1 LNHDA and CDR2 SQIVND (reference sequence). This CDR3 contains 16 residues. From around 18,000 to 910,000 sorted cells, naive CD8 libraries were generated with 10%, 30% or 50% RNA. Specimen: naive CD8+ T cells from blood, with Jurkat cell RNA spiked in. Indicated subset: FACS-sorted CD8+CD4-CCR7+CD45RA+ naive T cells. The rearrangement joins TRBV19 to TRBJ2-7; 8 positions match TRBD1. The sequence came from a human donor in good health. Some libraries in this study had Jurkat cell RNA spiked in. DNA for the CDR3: TGTGCCAGTAGTATAGGACCCGGGACAGGAACCTACGAGCAGTACTTC. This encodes CASSIGPGTGTYEQYF.